This TCR beta chain was documented in a study of vaccination and CD4 T cells after COVID-19. Cultured CD4+ T cells had their DNA profiled by the Oncomine TCR Beta short-read assay. Each CDR3 protein gets one entry after TCRdb re-called the PCR reads with MiXCR. The sample carries 11,000 to 15,000 distinct CDR3 sequences, around 64% recorded once. Treatment in this sample: approximately nine-day PBMC culture with coronavirus spike peptide pools or control peptides (ViraFEST assay). Using peptide pools, antigen-specific T cells were expanded in ViraFEST before TCRs were sequenced. Germline CDR1 SEHNR, CDR2 FQNEAQ (reference sequence). The CDR3 runs to 16 residues. J was trimmed by 1 base and V by 5 bases; bases with no gene match: 10. In its sample, this clonotype was seen a few times. Its antigen remains unknown.

This TCR derives from a human donor who had recovered from COVID-19. The rearrangement uses TRBV7-9 and TRBJ2-5; 7 bases fit TRBD2. The source material was CD4+ T cells from blood, cultured in vitro. In DNA, the CDR3 is TGTGCCAGCAGCCCCCGTGGAGCGGGGCGCCAAGAGACCCAGTACTTC. It translates to CASSPRGAGRQETQYF.